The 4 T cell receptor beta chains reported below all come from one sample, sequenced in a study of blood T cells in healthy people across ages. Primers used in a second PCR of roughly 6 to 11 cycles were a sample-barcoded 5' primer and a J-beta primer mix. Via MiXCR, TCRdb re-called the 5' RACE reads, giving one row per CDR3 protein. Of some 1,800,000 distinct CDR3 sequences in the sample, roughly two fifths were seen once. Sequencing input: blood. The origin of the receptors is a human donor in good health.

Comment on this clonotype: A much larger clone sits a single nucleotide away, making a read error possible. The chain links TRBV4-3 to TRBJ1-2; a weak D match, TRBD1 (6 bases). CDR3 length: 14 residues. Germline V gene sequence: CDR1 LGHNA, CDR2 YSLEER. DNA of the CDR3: TGCGCCAGCAGCCAAGCCCAGGGGCACTATGGCCACACCTTC. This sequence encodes CASSQAQGHYGHTF.

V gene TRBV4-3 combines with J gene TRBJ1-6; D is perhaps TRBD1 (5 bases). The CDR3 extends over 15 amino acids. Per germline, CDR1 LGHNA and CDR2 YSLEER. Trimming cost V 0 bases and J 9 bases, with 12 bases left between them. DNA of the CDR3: TGCGCCAGCAGCCAAGAAGGGGCAGCAAGTTCACCCCTCCACTTT. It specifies CASSQEGAASSPLHF.

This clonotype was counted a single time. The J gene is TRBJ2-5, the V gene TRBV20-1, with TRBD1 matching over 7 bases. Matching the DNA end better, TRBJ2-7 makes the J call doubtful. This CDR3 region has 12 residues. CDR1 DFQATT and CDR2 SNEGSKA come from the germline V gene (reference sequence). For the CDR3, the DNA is TGCAGTTTGATAGGGACAGCGGACGAGCAGTACTTC. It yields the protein CSLIGTADEQYF.

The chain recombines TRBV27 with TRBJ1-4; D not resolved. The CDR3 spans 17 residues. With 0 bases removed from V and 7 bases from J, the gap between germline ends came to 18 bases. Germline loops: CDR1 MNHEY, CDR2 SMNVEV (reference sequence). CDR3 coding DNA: TGTGCCAGCAGTTTATCCGTTATGGGGTTACGGTGTGAAAAACTGTTTTTT. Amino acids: CASSLSVMGLRCEKLFF.